One sample yielded the 25 T cell receptor beta chains listed below, sequenced in a study of blood T cell repertoires in COVID-19. Measured with immunoSEQ multiplex PCR; TCRdb has only the in-frame clones, and not every one. This repertoire shows around 370,000 clones, around 87% found once; its top ten account for about 6%. Sequenced: peripheral blood. Receptors originate from a woman aged 45-65 years with COVID-19, enrolled during active disease.

The rearrangement joins TRBV9 to TRBJ1-1, with a tentative D call TRBD1 (5 bases). The germline V gene encodes CDR1 SGDLS and CDR2 YYNGEE. The CDR3 runs to 15 residues. Trimming pared 4 bases from V and 0 bases from J, leaving 13 bases between. This CDR3 is CASSPSGGVNTEAFF. In DNA form, the CDR3 reads TGTGCCAGCAGCCCTAGTGGGGGGGTGAACACTGAAGCTTTCTTT.

This rearrangement joins TRBV15 to TRBJ2-3; D might be TRBD2 (5 bases). V was cut by 4 bases and J by 3 bases, with 8 bases left in between. CDR1 LNHNV and CDR2 YYDKDF come from the germline V gene (reference sequence). The CDR3 runs 13 residues. CDR3 DNA sequence: TGTGCCACCAGCACCTTAGCGACAGATACGCAGTATTTT. This translates into CATSTLATDTQYF.

The gene calls are TRBV27 and TRBJ1-6; 8 nucleotides agree with TRBD1. CDR3 length: 14 amino acids. The V segment lost 4 bases and the J segment 7 bases; nucleotides outside the gene matches: 3. Germline loops: CDR1 MNHEY, CDR2 SMNVEV (reference sequence). CDR3 DNA sequence: TGTGCCAGCAGTTACCGGACAGGGAATTCACCCCTCCACTTT. Protein sequence: CASSYRTGNSPLHF.

The CDR3 loop is CASSQVLVNYGYTF. In DNA form, the CDR3 reads TGCGCCAGCAGCCAAGTACTAGTAAACTATGGCTACACCTTC. This sequence joins TRBV4-1 and TRBJ1-2; unclear D gene. Germline values: CDR1 MGHRA, CDR2 YSYEKL. V was shortened by 1 base and J by 2 bases, with 8 bases between the two germline ends. This CDR3 comprises 14 residues.

The CDR3 protein is CASSPGLAGGPSKNIQYF. In DNA, the CDR3 is TGCGCCAGCAGCCCCGGACTAGCGGGAGGGCCGAGCAAAAACATTCAGTACTTC. The rearrangement joins TRBV4-1 to TRBJ2-4, with 15 bases identical to TRBD2. The trim removed 4 bases at V and 3 bases at J, leaving 7 bases unmatched. CDR3 length: 18 residues. CDR1 and CDR2 from the germline V gene are MGHRA and YSYEKL.

The J gene is TRBJ2-7, the V gene TRBV15; 8 bases are shared with TRBD1. The germline gives CDR1 LNHNV, CDR2 YYDKDF (reference sequence). This CDR3 is built from 15 residues. V lost 0 bases and J lost 0; bases outside the gene matches: 1. The CDR3 reads CATSREGTGSYEQYF. The CDR3 DNA reads as TGTGCCACCAGCAGAGAGGGGACAGGCTCCTACGAGCAGTACTTC.

The chain uses TRBV6-5 and TRBJ1-3; tentative D call: TRBD1 (5 bases). The length of the CDR3 is 15 residues. V lost 6 bases, J lost 0 bases, and 12 bases lay in between. Germline assignment: CDR1 MNHEY and CDR2 SVGAGI. The CDR3 DNA follows: TGTGCCAGCAGGAAAACAGGAGACTCTGGAAACACCATATATTTT. Translating gives CASRKTGDSGNTIYF.

This clone appeared once. The chain uses TRBV18 and TRBJ2-1; 7 bases fit TRBD1. The CDR3 is made up of 14 amino acids. The germline V gene has CDR1 KGHSH and CDR2 LQKENI. V dropped 6 bases and J dropped 4; count of bases not matched to a gene: 6. This CDR3 is CASSLDRRYNEQFF. The CDR3 DNA follows: TGTGCCAGCTCTTTGGACAGGAGGTACAATGAGCAGTTCTTC.

This chain connects TRBV7-2 to TRBJ2-3; tentatively, D is TRBD2 (6 bases). The V gene lost 1 base and the J gene lost 2 bases, with 13 bases spanning the gap. From germline, CDR1 is SGHTA and CDR2 FQGNSA. This CDR3 spans 16 amino acids. CDR3 residues: CASSLEGRGSTDTQYF. The CDR3 bases are TGTGCCAGCAGCTTAGAAGGGCGGGGCTCCACAGATACGCAGTATTTT.

The CDR3: CASSSEGAAGGGYTF. CDR3 sequence (DNA): TGTGCCAGCAGTTCTGAGGGGGCGGCAGGTGGTGGCTACACCTTC. J is TRBJ1-2 and V is TRBV28; 7 bases fit TRBD1. V shed 4 bases, J shed 7 bases, and the junction held 12 bases outside the gene matches. Germline loops: CDR1 MDHEN, CDR2 SYDVKM. The length of the CDR3 is 15 residues.

The chain has TRBV30 and TRBJ1-2, with D possibly matching TRBD1 (6 bases). The CDR3 contains 17 residues. Germline V gene data show CDR1 as GTSNPN and CDR2 as SVGIG (reference sequence). V was trimmed by 1 base and J by 5 bases, leaving 23 bases between them. The CDR3 sequence: CAWSGGSFDRWGYGYTF. In nucleotides, the CDR3 is TGTGCCTGGAGTGGGGGCTCATTTGACAGGTGGGGATATGGCTACACCTTC.

The chain employs TRBV7-6 and TRBJ2-1, with a weak D call TRBD2 (5 bases). This CDR3 has 15 residues. V gave up 5 bases and J gave up 8 bases, with 19 bases separating them. CDR1 and CDR2 (germline): SGHVS, FNYEAQ. CDR3 protein: CASSPFLGSGHEQFF. CDR3 in DNA: TGTGCCAGCAGCCCCTTCTTGGGGAGCGGCCATGAGCAGTTCTTC. The variable domain in full, with the rest retrieved from reference TRBV7-6 and TRBJ2-1, is GAGVSQSPRYKVTKRGQDVALRCDPISGHVSLYWYRQALGQGPEFLTYFNYEAQQDKSGLPNDRFSAERPEGSISTLTIQRTEQRDSAMYRCASSPFLGSGHEQFFGPGTRLTVL.

The chain is built from TRBV19 and TRBJ1-2, with D uncertain. CDR3 length equals 15 residues. With 4 bases removed from V and 2 bases from J, the gap between germline ends came to 14 bases. Germline CDR1 LNHDA, CDR2 SQIVND (reference sequence). CDR3 in amino acids: CASSSVPGTNYGYTF. In DNA, the CDR3 is TGTGCCAGTAGTAGTGTCCCAGGAACCAACTATGGCTACACCTTC.

The J gene is TRBJ2-1, the V gene TRBV9; TRBD2 aligns across 8 bases. There are 14 residues in the CDR3. The ends lost 1 base at V and 7 bases at J; junction bases unmatched: 4. Germline V gene data show CDR1 as SGDLS and CDR2 as YYNGEE. The CDR3 nucleotides are TGTGCCAGCAGCGTACAGGGGACTAGGAATGAGCAGTTCTTC. Its translation: CASSVQGTRNEQFF.

This chain connects TRBV11-3 to TRBJ2-5; 7 positions agree with TRBD2. The CDR3 is 14 amino acids. Trimming took 11 bases from V and 7 from J; bases not matched to a gene: 16. Germline V lookup: CDR1 SGHNT, CDR2 YENEEA. CDR3 DNA sequence: TGTGCCCGGGGACTTCGGGAGGTTTACGGGACCCAGTACTTC. It codes for CARGLREVYGTQYF.

The chain employs TRBV21-1 and TRBJ1-2. TRBV21-1 is a pseudogene. The CDR3 spans 16 residues. The CDR3 loop reads CASSKGLPGASYGYTF. In nucleotides, the CDR3 is TGTGCCAGCAGCAAAGGCCTACCGGGAGCCTCCTATGGCTACACCTTC.

V gene TRBV7-8 combines with J gene TRBJ1-5; D is perhaps TRBD1 (6 bases). This CDR3 region has 14 residues. Germline values: CDR1 SGHVS, CDR2 FQNEAQ. Trimming stripped 2 bases from V and 4 bases from J, with 9 bases between. The CDR3 sequence is CASSLSRGNQPQHF. The CDR3 coding sequence is TGTGCCAGCAGCTTATCCAGGGGAAATCAGCCCCAGCATTTT.

The chain recombines TRBV2 with TRBJ2-6; possible D gene TRBD1, 6 bases. The V gene lost 8 bases and the J gene lost 3 bases, with 23 bases spanning the gap. Germline V gene data show CDR1 as SNHLY and CDR2 as FYNNEI. The CDR3 runs to 18 residues. The CDR3 region is CASSADPIQGGGANVLTF. Written as DNA, the CDR3 is TGTGCCAGCTCCGCAGACCCCATACAGGGCGGTGGGGCCAACGTCCTGACTTTC.

The rearrangement joins TRBV9 to TRBJ1-1, with D perhaps TRBD1 (5 bases). The CDR3 is 15 residues long. The germline gives CDR1 SGDLS, CDR2 YYNGEE. Trimming stripped 5 bases from V and 0 bases from J, with 14 bases between. CDR3 in amino acids: CASRPSLGVNTEAFF. Here the CDR3 DNA reads TGTGCCAGCAGACCGTCTTTAGGGGTGAACACTGAAGCTTTCTTT.

The sample holds a few counts of this clone. The rearrangement uses TRBV20-1 and TRBJ1-1; D gene unclear. CDR1 and CDR2 (germline): DFQATT, SNEGSKA (reference sequence). V lost 3 bases and J lost 0, with 8 bases in between. The CDR3 is 13 amino acids. CDR3 residues: CSASLGMNTEAFF. The CDR3 region has the DNA TGCAGTGCTAGTTTGGGCATGAACACTGAAGCTTTCTTT.

This chain uses TRBV4-1 with TRBJ1-4; 7 bases agree with TRBD1. Germline V lookup: CDR1 MGHRA, CDR2 YSYEKL. CDR3 length: 15 residues. V lost 3 bases and J lost 3; bases outside the gene matches: 4. DNA of the CDR3: TGCGCCAGCAGCCAGGGGACAGTTGCTAATGAAAAACTGTTTTTT. Translation: CASSQGTVANEKLFF.

The chain has TRBV27 and TRBJ2-6, with a tentative D call TRBD2 (5 bases). The germline CDR1 and CDR2 sequences are MNHEY and SMNVEV (reference sequence). CDR3 length: 21 residues. V was clipped by 5 bases and J by 2 bases, with 28 bases between them. CDR3 protein: CASSPPNPRGWVRAGANVLTF. CDR3 in DNA: TGTGCCAGCAGTCCTCCTAACCCTCGGGGTTGGGTTAGGGCTGGGGCCAACGTCCTGACTTTC. Looking up the rest from reference TRBV27 and TRBJ2-6 gives the full variable domain: EAQVTQNPRYLITVTGKKLTVTCSQNMNHEYMSWYRQDPGLGLRQIYYSMNVEVTDKGDVPEGYKVSRKEKRNFPLILESPSPNQTSLYFCASSPPNPRGWVRAGANVLTFGAGSRLTVL.

The V call is TRBV11-3, the J call TRBJ1-4; perhaps TRBD1 as D (6 bases). Trimming shortened V by 5 bases and J by 2 bases, and 15 bases separated the two germline ends. The length of the CDR3 is 16 residues. CDR1 and CDR2 from the germline V gene are SGHNT and YENEEA. This CDR3 is CASSHRLGGTNEKLFF. The DNA for the CDR3 is TGTGCCAGCAGCCACCGGCTAGGGGGTACTAATGAAAAACTGTTTTTT.

The gene calls are TRBV4-1 and TRBJ2-2; perhaps TRBD2 as D (7 bases). Germline-derived CDR1 and CDR2 are MGHRA and YSYEKL. This CDR3 is built from 17 residues. The V and J ends lost 0 bases and 5 bases respectively, with 16 bases between them. CDR3 nucleotides: TGCGCCAGCAGCCAAGAATCCCGGGGGCGGGGGACCGGGGAGCTGTTTTTT. It codes for CASSQESRGRGTGELFF.

V gene TRBV3-1 (or the pseudogene TRBV3-2) combines with J gene TRBJ2-5; tentative D call: TRBD1 (6 bases). CDR3 length: 13 amino acids. The V and J ends lost 11 bases and 4 bases respectively, with 17 bases between them. Per the germline V gene, CDR1 is LGHDT and CDR2 is YNNKEL (reference sequence). CDR3 sequence (DNA): TGTGCCGTCAGAGGGACAATTGTAGAGACCCAGTACTTC. Protein: CAVRGTIVETQYF.